This T cell receptor beta chain was documented in a study of response to subunit inactivated influenza vaccine. After removal of 5 bases from V and 5 bases from J, the junction contained 5 bases not matched to a gene. CDR3 size: 12 residues. The germline V gene has CDR1 DFQATT and CDR2 SNEGSKA (reference sequence). TCRdb reprocessed the RT-PCR reads via MiXCR and lists one record per CDR3 protein. This table has roughly 670,000 distinct CDR3 sequences, 13% to 15% appearing once. This TCR derives from a man between 50 and 59 years old who received an inactivated influenza vaccine. The gene calls are TRBV20-1 and TRBJ2-7, with TRBD1 matching over 8 bases. Sequences were derived from PBMCs from blood, sampled roughly 15 days before vaccination. DNA of the CDR3: TGCAGTGCTCTCAGGGGGCTGCACGAGCAGTACTTC. It codes for CSALRGLHEQYF.